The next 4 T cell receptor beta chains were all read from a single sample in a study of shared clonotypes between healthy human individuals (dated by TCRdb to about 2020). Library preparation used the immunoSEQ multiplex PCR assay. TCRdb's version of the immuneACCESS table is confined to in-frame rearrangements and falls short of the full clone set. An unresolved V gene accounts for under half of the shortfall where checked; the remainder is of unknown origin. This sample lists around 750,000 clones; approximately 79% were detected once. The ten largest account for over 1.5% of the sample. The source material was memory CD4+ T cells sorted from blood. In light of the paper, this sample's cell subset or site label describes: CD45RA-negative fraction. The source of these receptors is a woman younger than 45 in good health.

The CDR3 DNA reads TGTGCCAGCCACCGCCCCGGGGATGGAAACACCATATATTTT. Its protein is CASHRPGDGNTIYF. This chain links TRBV6-5 with TRBJ1-3, with D hard to call. There are 14 residues in the CDR3. The V gene's germline CDR1 is MNHEY and CDR2 SVGAGI. Between the trimmed V and J ends, which lost 8 bases and 3 bases, there was a span of 14 bases.

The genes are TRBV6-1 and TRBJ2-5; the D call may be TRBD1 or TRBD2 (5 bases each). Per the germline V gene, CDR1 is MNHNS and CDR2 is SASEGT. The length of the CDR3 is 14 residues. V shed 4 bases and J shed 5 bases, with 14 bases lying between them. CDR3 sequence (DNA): TGTGCCAGCAGTGTCGCTAGATGGGGGGAGACCCAGTACTTC. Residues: CASSVARWGETQYF.

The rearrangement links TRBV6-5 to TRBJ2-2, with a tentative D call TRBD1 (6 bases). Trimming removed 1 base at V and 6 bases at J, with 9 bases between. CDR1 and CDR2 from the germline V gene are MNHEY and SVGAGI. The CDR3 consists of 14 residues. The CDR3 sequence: CASSYYSGAGELFF. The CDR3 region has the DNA TGTGCCAGCAGTTACTATTCAGGGGCCGGGGAGCTGTTTTTT.

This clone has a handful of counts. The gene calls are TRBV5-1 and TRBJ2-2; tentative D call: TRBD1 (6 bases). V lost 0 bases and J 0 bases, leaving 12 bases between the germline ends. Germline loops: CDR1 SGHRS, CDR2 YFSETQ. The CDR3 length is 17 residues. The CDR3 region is CASSLDRVSTNTGELFF. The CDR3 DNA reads TGCGCCAGCAGCTTGGACAGGGTTTCCACGAACACCGGGGAGCTGTTTTTT.